This T cell receptor (beta chain) is drawn from a study of beta chain features in type 1 diabetes. Reverse transcribing all isolated RNA meant expressed TCRB transcripts were sequenced. About 3.57 million reads per sample were averaged for naive, central memory and regulatory samples. This table comes from immunoSEQ multiplex PCR, and its TCRdb copy is limited to in-frame clones, with some not included. Of hundreds of thousands of clones listed, roughly a sixth are singletons. Broader study findings: In the patient group, naive, central memory and Treg TCRB repertoires seemed more alike than in the healthy donor group. A moderate, significant TCRB CDR3 shortening appeared in type 1 diabetes across four CD4+ subsets.

Purity (above 98%) was reached by all sorted populations. CDR1 is MDHEN and CDR2 is SYDVKM in the germline V gene. This CDR3 contains 17 residues. V lost 6 bases and J lost 6, with 24 bases in between. Remarks on this clone: What it binds is not known.

The rearrangement uses TRBV28 and TRBJ2-1; D assignment may be TRBD1 or TRBD2 (6 bases each). The clonotype comes from a man aged 18 to 29 in good health. Sequencing used naive CD4+ T cells from blood. CDR3 coding DNA: TGTGCCAGCAGAGGTCGGAAGGAGGGGGGCCTACGCAATGAGCAGTTCTTC. Encoded protein: CASRGRKEGGLRNEQFF.